These 23 T cell receptor beta chains share one sample of origin, sequenced in a study of cytomegalovirus exposure and HLA in healthy donors. Amplification used 60 Vbeta primers and 13 Jbeta primers. Here immunoSEQ multiplex PCR was the method, and the copy in TCRdb shows in-frame clones only, minus some. The profile shows 250,000 to 350,000 clones, 86% of them singletons. What was sequenced was PBMCs. These receptors were collected from a man in his forties or fifties in good health and CMV-seropositive.

This clone was detected once. V gene TRBV6-1 combines with J gene TRBJ2-5; D possibly corresponds to TRBD1 (6 bases). V lost 3 bases, J lost 5 bases, and 13 bases lay in between. Per the germline V gene, CDR1 is MNHNS and CDR2 is SASEGT. The CDR3 contains 14 residues. CDR3 protein: CASSDKGRGETQYF. CDR3 sequence (DNA): TGTGCCAGCAGTGATAAAGGCAGGGGCGAGACCCAGTACTTC.

This sequence joins TRBV28 and TRBJ1-5; 7 nucleotides align to TRBD1. The germline V gene has CDR1 MDHEN and CDR2 SYDVKM. J was trimmed by 6 bases and V by 4 bases; bases with no gene match: 6. CDR3 size: 14 residues. The CDR3 region has the DNA TGTGCCAGCAGTTCTCGACAGGGAAGTCAGCCCCAGCATTTT. This sequence encodes CASSSRQGSQPQHF.

The chain uses TRBV5-4 and TRBJ2-7, with D perhaps TRBD2 (7 bases). The V end was cut by 7 bases, the J end by 5 bases, with 19 bases between. The CDR3 spans 14 residues. Germline loops: CDR1 SGHNT, CDR2 YYREEE (reference sequence). CDR3 DNA sequence: TGTGCCAGCTCAATCTCCGGGGGGCCCCACGAGCAGTACTTC. Translated, it gives CASSISGGPHEQYF.

The chain has TRBV11-2 and TRBJ2-7; D might be TRBD2 (6 bases). The V gene lost 7 bases and the J gene lost 1 base, with 14 bases spanning the gap. The CDR3 loop spans 14 amino acids. The germline V gene encodes CDR1 SGHAT and CDR2 FQNNGV. CDR3 nucleotides: TGTGCCAGCACCTGGGATGGGGGGTCCTACGAGCAGTACTTC. The encoded protein is CASTWDGGSYEQYF.

The rearrangement links TRBV11-2 to TRBJ2-7; D remains unclear. Trimming left V 4 bases short and J 7 bases short, with 8 bases between. The germline gives CDR1 SGHAT, CDR2 FQNNGV. This CDR3 comprises 11 residues. The CDR3 DNA sequence: TGTGCCAGCAGCTCCGTACGGGAGCAGTACTTC. It specifies CASSSVREQYF.

This clone has only one observation. The chain has TRBV14 and TRBJ2-7, with D uncertain. This CDR3 comprises 13 residues. Germline V lookup: CDR1 SGHDN, CDR2 FVKESK. The ends were cut back, 1 base at V and 0 bases at J, with 4 bases in the middle. The CDR3 protein is CASSQVNSYEQYF. As DNA, the CDR3 is TGTGCCAGCAGCCAAGTAAACTCCTACGAGCAGTACTTC.

The chain combines TRBV7-9 with TRBJ1-1; perhaps TRBD1 as D (6 bases). Between the trimmed V and J ends, which lost 7 bases and 7 bases, there was a span of 13 bases. Germline loops: CDR1 SEHNR, CDR2 FQNEAQ (reference sequence). This CDR3 spans 12 amino acids. CDR3 nucleotides: TGTGCCAGCAACCTTGGGACACTTGAAGCTTTCTTT. Translation: CASNLGTLEAFF. The whole variable domain, filled in from reference TRBV7-9 and TRBJ1-1, reads DTGVSQNPRHKITKRGQNVTFRCDPISEHNRLYWYRQTLGQGPEFLTYFQNEAQLEKSRLLSDRFSAERPKGSFSTLEIQRTEQGDSAMYLCASNLGTLEAFFGQGTRLTVV.

V is TRBV11-1 and J is TRBJ2-2, with D maybe TRBD2 (5 bases). The V gene's germline CDR1 is SGHAT and CDR2 FQDESV (reference sequence). Deletions cut 0 bases from V and 8 bases from J, with 22 bases between. CDR3 size: 18 residues. CDR3 sequence: CASSLAALAVGRAGELFF. The CDR3, as DNA: TGTGCCAGCAGCTTAGCTGCGTTGGCGGTAGGGAGAGCGGGGGAGCTGTTTTTT.

The chain has TRBV19 and TRBJ1-5; TRBD1 agrees at 8 bases. J lost 5 bases, V lost 9 bases, and 12 bases had no gene match. The CDR3 is made up of 15 amino acids. Looked up from germline, CDR1 is LNHDA and CDR2 is SQIVND (reference sequence). The CDR3 here is CASQLDRGRYQPQHF. For the CDR3, the DNA is TGTGCCAGCCAATTAGACAGGGGTCGTTATCAGCCCCAGCATTTT. The full variable domain, with the rest looked up from reference TRBV19 and TRBJ1-5, is DGGITQSPKYLFRKEGQNVTLSCEQNLNHDAMYWYRQDPGQGLRLIYYSQIVNDFQKGDIAEGYSVSREKKESFPLTVTSAQKNPTAFYLCASQLDRGRYQPQHFGDGTRLSIL.

The rearrangement uses TRBV5-1 and TRBJ2-7; 8 bases are shared with TRBD1. The CDR3 has 14 residues. Germline lookup yields CDR1 SGHRS and CDR2 YFSETQ. The V segment lost 0 bases and the J segment 2 bases; nucleotides outside the gene matches: 1. CDR3 bases: TGCGCCAGCAGCTTGGGGACAGGGACCTACGAGCAGTACTTC. It codes for CASSLGTGTYEQYF.

The genes are TRBV2 and TRBJ2-3, with 11 bases aligning to TRBD2. V lost 1 base and J lost 5; bases outside the gene matches: 8. The CDR3 contains 17 residues. Germline CDR1 reads SNHLY; CDR2 reads FYNNEI. The CDR3 region has the DNA TGTGCCAGCAGTGAAGATCCGGCACTAGCGGGAGTAGATACGCAGTATTTT. It is translated as CASSEDPALAGVDTQYF.

This clone showed up just a few times. The chain recombines TRBV6-6 with TRBJ1-1; D is perhaps TRBD1 (5 bases). The CDR3 has 13 amino acids. The germline gives CDR1 MNHNY, CDR2 SVGAGI (reference sequence). V gave up 4 bases and J gave up 2 bases, with 8 bases separating them. CDR3 sequence: CASSSTVNTEAFF. DNA for the CDR3: TGTGCCAGCAGTTCGACAGTTAACACTGAAGCTTTCTTT.

The chain has TRBV6-5 and TRBJ2-7; TRBD1 matches at 8 bases. The CDR3 spans 16 residues. V shed 0 bases, J shed 7 bases, and the junction held 11 bases outside the gene matches. The germline CDR1 and CDR2 sequences are MNHEY and SVGAGI. CDR3 sequence reads: CASSYSLQGGIREQYF. The DNA of the CDR3 is TGTGCCAGCAGTTACTCCTTACAGGGGGGTATTCGAGAGCAGTACTTC.

The chain joins TRBV27 to TRBJ2-7; the D is unclear. Germline CDR1 MNHEY, CDR2 SMNVEV (reference sequence). V lost 3 bases, J lost 2 bases, and 8 bases lay in between. The CDR3 loop spans 13 amino acids. CDR3 amino acids: CASSLGSTYEQYF. The CDR3 DNA reads TGTGCCAGCAGTTTGGGTAGCACCTACGAGCAGTACTTC.

The chain links TRBV2 to TRBJ2-7; no reliable D call. This CDR3 has 12 residues. V was shortened by 5 bases and J by 2 bases, with 7 bases between the two germline ends. Germline CDR1 SNHLY, CDR2 FYNNEI. The CDR3 DNA follows: TGTGCCAGCAGTCTCCTTCCCTACGAGCAGTACTTC. This gives the protein CASSLLPYEQYF.

The genes are TRBV5-1 and TRBJ2-1; 13 bases align to TRBD2. CDR1 is SGHRS and CDR2 is YFSETQ in the germline V gene. V gave up 3 bases and J gave up 7 bases; unmatched junction bases: 4. The CDR3 totals 15 residues. The CDR3 protein is CASSSWTSGSNEQFF. The DNA for the CDR3 is TGCGCCAGCAGCTCCTGGACTAGCGGGAGTAATGAGCAGTTCTTC.

The rearrangement links TRBV7-2 to TRBJ1-2; TRBD1 matches 12 bases. The CDR3 extends over 15 amino acids. The germline V gene encodes CDR1 SGHTA and CDR2 FQGNSA. V shed 2 bases, J shed 8 bases, and the junction held 6 bases outside the gene matches. Here the CDR3 reads CASSLPGTGGKGYTF. Written as DNA, the CDR3 is TGTGCCAGCAGCTTACCAGGGACAGGGGGCAAGGGCTACACCTTC.

V is TRBV5-1 and J is TRBJ2-7; 7 nucleotides match TRBD1. The ends lost 5 bases at V and 0 bases at J; junction bases unmatched: 8. The CDR3 is 15 amino acids. Germline CDR1 reads SGHRS; CDR2 reads YFSETQ. The CDR3 DNA follows: TGCGCCAGCAGATCCGGGACAGTGAGCTCCTACGAGCAGTACTTC. Translation: CASRSGTVSSYEQYF. Based on the CDR3 plus reference TRBV5-1 and TRBJ2-7, the full variable domain is KAGVTQTPRYLIKTRGQQVTLSCSPISGHRSVSWYQQTPGQGLQFLFEYFSETQRNKGNFPGRFSGRQFSNSRSEMNVSTLELGDSALYLCASRSGTVSSYEQYFGPGTRLTVT.

The gene calls are TRBV2 and TRBJ1-3; D unclear. This CDR3 has 12 residues. The V and J ends lost 0 bases and 9 bases respectively, with 6 bases between them. Germline CDR1 reads SNHLY; CDR2 reads FYNNEI. The CDR3 region has the DNA TGTGCCAGCAGTGAAGCAGCGGTCACCATATATTTT. Translating gives CASSEAAVTIYF.

This clone was counted a single time. The J gene is TRBJ2-5, the V gene TRBV23-1; TRBD1 might be the D (6 bases). TRBV23-1 is assigned to the ORF class and has an uncertain function. The V end lost 4 bases, the J end lost 5 bases, and 17 bases lay between the germline ends. The CDR3 contains 15 residues. The CDR3 DNA reads as TGCGCCAGCAGTCCCAGGGGTATCGTGTCGGAGACCCAGTACTTC. The encoded protein is CASSPRGIVSETQYF.

CDR3 nucleotides: TGTGCCAGCAGTTACTCACCCGGGAAATCGGATACGCAGTATTTT. It is translated as CASSYSPGKSDTQYF. V is TRBV6-5 and J is TRBJ2-3, with D tentatively TRBD2 (5 bases). Trimming took 0 bases from V and 6 from J, leaving 13 bases between them. The V gene's germline CDR1 is MNHEY and CDR2 SVGAGI. CDR3 length: 15 residues.

The V call is TRBV1, the J call TRBJ2-1; the tabulated D call, TRBD2, remains unverified against the DNA. TRBV1 is termed a pseudogene. The CDR3 spans 15 residues. DNA of the CDR3: TGCACCAGCAGCCAACCCACCGCGGGAATGGATGAGCAGTTCTTC. This encodes CTSSQPTAGMDEQFF.

The V gene is TRBV6-5, the J gene TRBJ1-5; D might be TRBD1 (6 bases). V gave up 0 bases and J gave up 4 bases, with 10 bases separating them. This CDR3 region has 15 residues. CDR1 is MNHEY and CDR2 is SVGAGI in the germline V gene. CDR3 nucleotide sequence: TGTGCCAGCAGTTACTCTGCGCAGGGGAATCAGCCCCAGCATTTT. Its protein is CASSYSAQGNQPQHF.